Following are 28 T cell receptor beta chains from one sample sequenced in a study of blood T cell repertoires in COVID-19. Data came from immunoSEQ multiplex PCR; TCRdb stores just in-frame clones and leaves some out. Of under 250,000 clones listed, 81% are singletons. Material: peripheral blood. The receptor set was obtained from a woman aged 80 or older with acute or convalescent COVID-19.

J is TRBJ2-3 and V is TRBV6-2 or TRBV6-3; D remains unclear. Per germline, CDR1 MNHEY and CDR2 SVGEGT. V gave up 0 bases and J gave up 2 bases, with 12 bases separating them. This CDR3 region has 16 residues. CDR3 bases: TGTGCCAGCAGTTACTCGAGGCTAGTGAACACAGATACGCAGTATTTT. Encoded protein: CASSYSRLVNTDTQYF.

A single count supports this clone. The V and J genes are TRBV27 and TRBJ2-5; no clear D gene. Germline V gene lookup returns CDR1 MNHEY and CDR2 SMNVEV (reference sequence). The CDR3 length is 14 residues. With 5 bases removed from V and 1 base from J, the gap between germline ends came to 11 bases. The CDR3 loop reads CASSTHQTQETQYF. The CDR3, as DNA: TGTGCCAGCAGTACACACCAAACCCAAGAGACCCAGTACTTC.

The V and J genes are TRBV5-1 and TRBJ1-2; D is uncertain. This CDR3 contains 14 residues. V was clipped by 0 bases and J by 1 base, with 7 bases between them. In germline, CDR1 is SGHRS, CDR2 YFSETQ. CDR3 DNA: TGCGCCAGCAGCTTGGAAGACTTTAACTATGGCTACACCTTC. Protein: CASSLEDFNYGYTF.

V and J are TRBV5-1 and TRBJ2-7, with 8 bases lining up with TRBD1. CDR1 and CDR2 (germline): SGHRS, YFSETQ. Losses at the gene ends were 6 bases for V and 1 base for J; bases not matched to a gene: 6. The CDR3 totals 14 residues. CDR3 DNA: TGCGCCAGCACCTGGACAGGGTCTTCCTACGAGCAGTACTTC. This translates into CASTWTGSSYEQYF.

The chain uses TRBV28 and TRBJ2-7; TRBD1 agrees at 9 bases. This CDR3 has 15 amino acids. Trimming at V came to 6 bases and at J to 6 bases, leaving 12 bases not matched to a gene. The germline V gene encodes CDR1 MDHEN and CDR2 SYDVKM. The CDR3 region has the DNA TGTGCCAGCAGCTCGACCGGGACAGGGAAATTCGAGCAGTACTTC. This encodes CASSSTGTGKFEQYF.

The rearrangement links TRBV5-1 to TRBJ1-2; TRBD1 aligns across 8 bases. Germline V CDR1 and CDR2: SGHRS, YFSETQ. The V segment lost 4 bases and the J segment 5 bases; nucleotides outside the gene matches: 13. The CDR3 extends over 16 amino acids. The CDR3 loop is CASSAAGDRLEYGYTF. For the CDR3, the DNA is TGCGCCAGCAGCGCAGCAGGGGACAGGCTCGAATATGGCTACACCTTC. The whole variable domain, remainder taken from reference TRBV5-1 and TRBJ1-2, is KAGVTQTPRYLIKTRGQQVTLSCSPISGHRSVSWYQQTPGQGLQFLFEYFSETQRNKGNFPGRFSGRQFSNSRSEMNVSTLELGDSALYLCASSAAGDRLEYGYTFGSGTRLTVV.

The chain employs TRBV7-3 and TRBJ1-1; no definite D call. Trimming took off 7 bases at V and 4 bases at J, with 13 bases between the two ends. There are 13 residues in the CDR3. Germline CDR1 reads SGHTA; CDR2 reads FQGTGA. CDR3 protein: CASTPSRSTEAFF. The CDR3 DNA follows: TGTGCCAGCACACCTTCGAGGTCCACTGAAGCTTTCTTT.

The V call is TRBV24-1, the J call TRBJ2-3; D gene uncertain. Trimming removed 7 bases from V and 4 bases from J, with 17 bases in between. There are 15 residues in the CDR3. Germline-derived CDR1 and CDR2 are KGHDR and SFDVKD. The CDR3 region is CATSSLATPPDTQYF. The CDR3 DNA is TGTGCCACCAGCTCTTTAGCAACTCCTCCAGATACGCAGTATTTT.

This chain links TRBV10-3 with TRBJ1-1, with D possibly TRBD1 on 5 matching bases. This CDR3 comprises 15 residues. Germline values: CDR1 ENHRY, CDR2 SYGVKD. V was cut by 3 bases and J by 5 bases, with 16 bases left in between. The CDR3: CAISDMASSGTEAFF. Here the CDR3 DNA reads TGTGCCATCAGTGATATGGCTTCCTCAGGGACTGAAGCTTTCTTT.

This rearrangement joins TRBV7-2 to TRBJ1-5; D gene unclear. CDR1 and CDR2 from the germline V gene are SGHTA and FQGNSA. V was cut by 5 bases and J by 0 bases, with 8 bases left in between. This CDR3 region has 14 residues. The CDR3 DNA follows: TGTGCCAGCAGCACTCCTTTTAGCAATCAGCCCCAGCATTTT. Its protein product is CASSTPFSNQPQHF.

V usage is TRBV28 and J usage is TRBJ1-5, with D tentatively TRBD1 (6 bases). Trimming left V 2 bases short and J 0 bases short, with 11 bases between. CDR3 length: 16 amino acids. Germline V gene sequence: CDR1 MDHEN, CDR2 SYDVKM. The CDR3 coding sequence is TGTGCCAGCAGTTTAGGACAGCCGGATAGCAATCAGCCCCAGCATTTT. The encoded protein is CASSLGQPDSNQPQHF.

The genes are TRBV24-1 and TRBJ1-2; 10 positions agree with TRBD1. The germline V gene has CDR1 KGHDR and CDR2 SFDVKD. The CDR3 is made up of 18 amino acids. The J segment lost 0 bases and the V segment lost 0 bases, leaving 6 bases of the junction unmatched. Written as DNA, the CDR3 is TGTGCCACCAGTGATTTGCGGGGGACAGGGGACTCTAACTATGGCTACACCTTC. It specifies CATSDLRGTGDSNYGYTF.

The chain has TRBV21-1 and TRBJ2-1; the table's D call TRBD2 went unverified against the DNA. TRBV21-1 is a documented pseudogene. The CDR3 contains 17 residues. The CDR3 coding sequence is TGTGCCAGCAACCCTACCGCCCGGACTAGCGGGATCTGTGAGCAGTTCTTC. Residues: CASNPTARTSGICEQFF.

The chain recombines TRBV19 with TRBJ1-2; weak D call: TRBD1 (6 bases). Trimming took off 10 bases at V and 2 bases at J, with 11 bases between the two ends. Germline CDR1 and CDR2: LNHDA and SQIVND (reference sequence). This CDR3 region has 12 residues. The CDR3 coding sequence is TGTGCCACGACCGACAGGAACTATGGCTACACCTTC. It codes for CATTDRNYGYTF.

This clone was observed a few times. The rearrangement uses TRBV19 and TRBJ2-1; 9 bases line up with TRBD2. After removal of 3 bases from V and 7 bases from J, the junction contained 4 bases not matched to a gene. The germline CDR1 and CDR2 sequences are LNHDA and SQIVND (reference sequence). The CDR3 has 14 residues. CDR3 sequence: CASSILAGSNEQFF. CDR3 coding DNA: TGTGCCAGTAGTATCCTAGCGGGGAGTAATGAGCAGTTCTTC.

In this sample, this clone turned up once. This sequence joins TRBV11-2 and TRBJ2-7, with 7 bases lining up with TRBD2. From germline, CDR1 is SGHAT and CDR2 FQNNGV. The CDR3 loop spans 14 amino acids. V lost 4 bases to trimming and J lost 6 bases; unmatched junction nucleotides: 9. The CDR3 sequence: CASSSGGAGVEQYF. CDR3 nucleotide sequence: TGTGCCAGCAGCTCGGGTGGGGCGGGGGTCGAGCAGTACTTC.

This clone was observed once. The chain has TRBV3-1 (or the pseudogene TRBV3-2) and TRBJ1-5; 7 bases agree with TRBD1. The CDR3 is 12 amino acids. Trimming took 8 bases from V and 5 from J; bases not matched to a gene: 3. Germline lookup yields CDR1 LGHDT and CDR2 YNNKEL (reference sequence). The CDR3 nucleotides read TGTGCCAGCTCAGGGGGGCATCAGCCCCAGCATTTT. Its translation: CASSGGHQPQHF.

The CDR3 reads CASSLDPGLGYEQYF. DNA of the CDR3: TGTGCCAGCAGCTTAGATCCAGGACTAGGCTACGAGCAGTACTTC. This chain joins TRBV11-2 and TRBJ2-7, with 7 bases lining up with TRBD2. CDR1 is SGHAT, CDR2 FQNNGV, per germline. The CDR3 totals 15 residues. V dropped 0 bases and J dropped 3; count of bases not matched to a gene: 5.

The genes are TRBV5-1 and TRBJ2-5, with 9 bases matching TRBD2. V lost 3 bases and J lost 1; bases outside the gene matches: 4. Germline CDR1 is SGHRS and CDR2 is YFSETQ. The CDR3 extends over 15 amino acids. DNA of the CDR3: TGCGCCAGCAGCTCCATAGCGGGAGCCCAAGAGACCCAGTACTTC. Its protein product is CASSSIAGAQETQYF.

The genes are TRBV6-6 and TRBJ1-1, with 7 bases fitting TRBD1. CDR1 MNHNY and CDR2 SVGAGI come from the germline V gene (reference sequence). The CDR3 spans 17 residues. With V trimmed by 5 bases and J by 0 bases, 12 bases remained unmatched. The CDR3 here is CASSPPPGTAMNTEAFF. For the CDR3, the DNA is TGTGCCAGCAGTCCTCCCCCCGGGACAGCCATGAACACTGAAGCTTTCTTT.

The V call is TRBV29-1, the J call TRBJ1-2; 7 nucleotides align to TRBD1. CDR1 and CDR2 (germline): SQVTM, ANQGSEA. The CDR3 runs to 16 residues. Losses at the gene ends were 3 bases for V and 4 bases for J; bases not matched to a gene: 14. CDR3 loop: CSVDTAGGLKAYGYTF. The CDR3 DNA is TGCAGCGTTGATACGGCAGGGGGACTCAAAGCCTATGGCTACACCTTC.

The chain recombines TRBV19 with TRBJ2-5, with TRBD1 matching 12 bases. After removal of 3 bases from V and 5 bases from J, the junction contained 10 bases not matched to a gene. Germline CDR1 LNHDA, CDR2 SQIVND (reference sequence). The CDR3 covers 17 residues. The CDR3 DNA sequence: TGTGCCAGTAGTATCTCAGGGACAGGGGGCAGTAGGGAGACCCAGTACTTC. Its translation is CASSISGTGGSRETQYF.

This clone was picked up one time. This chain joins TRBV3-1 (or the pseudogene TRBV3-2) and TRBJ1-1; 7 nucleotides agree with TRBD1. This CDR3 region has 15 residues. Germline V CDR1 and CDR2: LGHDT, YNNKEL (reference sequence). The V gene end was trimmed by 2 bases and the J gene end by 0 bases; junction bases not matched to a gene: 3. CDR3 sequence: CASSQPGQLNTEAFF. The CDR3 region has the DNA TGTGCCAGCAGCCAACCGGGACAGTTGAACACTGAAGCTTTCTTT.

The chain couples TRBV7-9 to TRBJ1-2; possible D gene TRBD1, 6 bases. Trimming pared 2 bases from V and 7 bases from J, leaving 8 bases between. The CDR3 runs 12 residues. The germline V gene encodes CDR1 SEHNR and CDR2 FQNEAQ (reference sequence). The CDR3 DNA follows: TGTGCCAGCAGCTTAATAGGGGGTGGCTACACCTTC. Amino acid sequence: CASSLIGGGYTF.

J is TRBJ2-7 and V is TRBV11-2, with D perhaps matching TRBD2 (6 bases). V was shortened by 4 bases and J by 0 bases, with 10 bases between the two germline ends. Germline CDR1 is SGHAT and CDR2 is FQNNGV. This CDR3 contains 14 residues. CDR3 bases: TGTGCCAGCAGCTGGACGGGGGTCTCCTACGAGCAGTACTTC. It is translated as CASSWTGVSYEQYF.

The rearrangement joins TRBV28 to TRBJ2-1, with TRBD1 matching 8 bases. The CDR3 covers 15 residues. The J segment lost 7 bases and the V segment lost 4 bases, leaving 9 bases of the junction unmatched. Germline assignment: CDR1 MDHEN and CDR2 SYDVKM. CDR3 amino acids: CASSSGGQGGNEQFF. The CDR3 DNA is TGTGCCAGCAGTTCAGGAGGACAGGGTGGTAATGAGCAGTTCTTC.

This clone was seen more than once but under ten times. The chain uses TRBV25-1 and TRBJ2-3; possibly TRBD2 for D (5 bases). The CDR3 contains 14 residues. Per the germline V gene, CDR1 is MGHDK and CDR2 is SYGVNS. V shed 4 bases and J shed 4 bases, with 12 bases lying between them. The CDR3 region has the DNA TGTGCCAGCAGTGCGACCAGAGCGGCAGATACGCAGTATTTT. Translation gives CASSATRAADTQYF.

For this clone: The same CDR3 can be traced to other DNA sequences in this sample. For the CDR3, the DNA is TGTGCCAGCAGCCAAGGGGCTAGCGGACGCACAGATACGCAGTATTTT. Its translation is CASSQGASGRTDTQYF. V usage is TRBV3-1 (or the pseudogene TRBV3-2) and J usage is TRBJ2-3; 7 bases are a match to TRBD2. Losses at the gene ends were 1 base for V and 1 base for J; bases not matched to a gene: 5. The CDR3 extends over 16 amino acids. Germline values: CDR1 LGHDT, CDR2 YNNKEL (reference sequence).